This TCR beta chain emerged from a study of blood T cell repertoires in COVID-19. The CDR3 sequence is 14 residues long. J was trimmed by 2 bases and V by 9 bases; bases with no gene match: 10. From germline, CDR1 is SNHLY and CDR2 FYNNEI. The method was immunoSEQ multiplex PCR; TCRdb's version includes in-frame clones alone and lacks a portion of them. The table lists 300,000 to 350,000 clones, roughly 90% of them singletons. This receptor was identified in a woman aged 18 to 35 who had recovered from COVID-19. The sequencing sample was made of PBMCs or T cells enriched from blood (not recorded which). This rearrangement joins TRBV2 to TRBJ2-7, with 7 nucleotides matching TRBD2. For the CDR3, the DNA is TGTGCCAGAGAAATTAGCGGGCGTCCCTACGAGCAGTACTTC. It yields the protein CAREISGRPYEQYF.